The rows below give T cell receptor beta chains drawn from one sample of a study of CD8+CD57+ T cells in acquired aplastic anemia. TCRdb reanalysed the reads using MiXCR and keeps one entry per CDR3 protein. The repertoire holds 80,000 to 100,000 distinct CDR3 sequences, 65% to 70% seen once, with roughly 60% in the top ten. Sequencing was carried out using sorted CD4+, CD8+, or CD8+CD57+ T cells (not recorded which) from PBMCs. These receptors were collected from a human donor with aplastic anemia. The conserved cysteine and the conserved F or W are not part of the CDR3 here.

V: TRBV20-1; CDR3: SAGLTGETQY
V: TRBV20-1; CDR3: SANRGGNEQY
V: TRBV15; CDR3: ATSRDRNTIY
V: TRBV7-9; CDR3: ASSLRRGKTENTGELF
V: TRBV7-8; CDR3: ASSLELGGKYEQY
V: TRBV20-1; CDR3: SARPGLAGYEQY
V: TRBV5-5; CDR3: ASSFESTYNEQF
V: TRBV15; CDR3: ATSRDAETQY
V: TRBV20-1; CDR3: SARKGDEQY
V: TRBV7-9; CDR3: ASTQAGTGGQETQY
V: TRBV19; CDR3: ASSPSGGGSYEQY
V: TRBV12-3/TRBV12-4; CDR3: ASSSGPNTEAL
V: TRBV25-1; CDR3: ASRDSGTLLTTDEKLF
V: TRBV11-1; CDR3: ASSLALGTGSNDGYT
V: TRBV4-3; CDR3: ASSQTPGSPQY
V: TRBV9; CDR3: ARSASGGALFEQY
V: TRBV2; CDR3: ASSVSFGGYEQY
V: TRBV2; CDR3: ASSYLGGDSPLH
V: TRBV10-3; CDR3: AISDSLLGSGPSEQY
V: TRBV7-7; CDR3: ASSPGGEGQETQY
V: TRBV6-1; CDR3: ASSLGQGGNTIY
V: TRBV20-1; CDR3: SASPGLSEGTDTQY
V: TRBV5-1; CDR3: ASSSGTDYSPLH
V: TRBV24-1; CDR3: ATSGGGLSGNTIY
V: TRBV20-1; CDR3: SARAGIYEQY
V: TRBV20-1; CDR3: SAKPMTGGYGYT
V: TRBV20-1; CDR3: SARGGQIDYEQY
V: TRBV20-1; CDR3: SASARLGTQY
V: TRBV7-3; CDR3: ASSPTTDTQY
V: TRBV7-8; CDR3: ASSFLHGGDEQF
V: TRBV20-1; CDR3: SALDGSEAF
V: TRBV19; CDR3: ASRGDTQQY
V: TRBV24-1; CDR3: ATSDSRGAYTDTQY
V: TRBV10-2; CDR3: ASSESSAGGAGYAQY
V: TRBV5-1; CDR3: ASSLADRPQETQY